The 21 T cell receptor beta chains listed next were all sequenced from one sample in a study of blood T cells in healthy people across ages. Alongside a J-beta primer mix, a sample-barcoded 5' primer served in a second PCR lasting roughly 7 to 11 cycles. TCRdb re-called the 5' RACE reads through MiXCR, storing one row per CDR3 protein. Of about 640,000 distinct CDR3 sequences listed, less than 45% are singletons. Material for sequencing was blood. The receptor source for this set is a man at least 80 years old in good health.

This clonotype was seen a few times. This chain connects TRBV6-5 to TRBJ1-6; TRBD1 aligns across 9 bases. V lost 0 bases and J lost 5; bases outside the gene matches: 5. This CDR3 comprises 17 residues. The germline CDR1 and CDR2 sequences are MNHEY and SVGAGI. CDR3: CASSYSLWDRDNSPLHF. The CDR3 DNA is TGTGCCAGCAGTTACTCATTGTGGGACAGGGATAATTCACCCCTCCACTTT.

V is TRBV7-6 and J is TRBJ2-5, with D hard to call. Trimming cost V 0 bases and J 5 bases, with 7 bases left between them. CDR3 length equals 13 residues. CDR1 is SGHVS and CDR2 is FNYEAQ in the germline V gene. CDR3 sequence: CASSLAPRETQYF. CDR3 bases: TGTGCCAGCAGCTTAGCCCCTAGGGAGACCCAGTACTTC.

The chain has TRBV20-1 and TRBJ2-3; a weak D match, TRBD2 (6 bases). V was cut by 5 bases and J by 2 bases, with 17 bases left in between. This CDR3 has 15 amino acids. Per germline, CDR1 DFQATT and CDR2 SNEGSKA (reference sequence). The CDR3 spells CSADRGTADTDTQYF. The CDR3 region has the DNA TGCAGTGCTGACCGGGGGACCGCGGACACAGATACGCAGTATTTT.

The chain carries TRBV5-1 and TRBJ1-3; tentative D call: TRBD1 (5 bases). This CDR3 spans 15 amino acids. The germline CDR1 and CDR2 sequences are SGHRS and YFSETQ. The V end lost 4 bases, the J end lost 0 bases, and 11 bases lay between the germline ends. The DNA for the CDR3 is TGCGCCAGCAGCCCGGGGGTTAACTCTGGAAACACCATATATTTT. This codes for CASSPGVNSGNTIYF.

In this sample, this clonotype turned up a few times. The chain has TRBV6-1 and TRBJ2-7; D might be TRBD2 (5 bases). CDR1 MNHNS and CDR2 SASEGT come from the germline V gene. The CDR3 extends over 15 amino acids. V lost 6 bases and J 0 bases, leaving 15 bases between the germline ends. This CDR3 is CASRAKTGNSYEQYF. CDR3 DNA sequence: TGTGCCAGCAGAGCAAAGACGGGGAACTCCTACGAGCAGTACTTC.

A word on this clonotype: This may be a read error, as it is one base from a much larger clone. V gene TRBV4-3 combines with J gene TRBJ2-1; D is possibly TRBD1 or TRBD2 (5 bases each). V lost 4 bases and J 13 bases, leaving 20 bases between the germline ends. This CDR3 has 14 residues. Germline V gene sequence: CDR1 LGHNA, CDR2 YSLEER. The CDR3 DNA reads as TGCGCCAGCAGCCGCCTGGGGGTGGGGGAGACCCAGTTCTTC. Translation gives CASSRLGVGETQFF.

Of note for this clonotype: A much larger clone sits a single nucleotide away, making a read error possible. This chain links TRBV7-2 with TRBJ2-1, with 9 bases matching TRBD2. Germline trimming cut 1 base from V and 6 bases from J; bases unmatched to any gene: 7. The CDR3 runs to 16 residues. The V gene's germline CDR1 is SGHTA and CDR2 FQGNSA. DNA for the CDR3: TGTGCCAGCAGCTTAGTCGGCGGGGGGGCGTGCAATGAGCAGTTCTTC. Translating it yields CASSLVGGGACNEQFF.

This clonotype was seen a handful of times. The chain uses TRBV20-1 and TRBJ2-1, with 7 bases lining up with TRBD2. Germline loops: CDR1 DFQATT, CDR2 SNEGSKA (reference sequence). The ends lost 3 bases at V and 1 base at J; junction bases unmatched: 9. CDR3 size: 16 residues. CDR3 sequence reads: CSAREDGGGSYNEQFF. The CDR3 DNA reads as TGCAGTGCTAGGGAGGACGGCGGGGGATCCTACAATGAGCAGTTCTTC.

The chain links TRBV12-3 or TRBV12-4 to TRBJ2-5; 7 positions agree with TRBD1. This CDR3 region has 13 residues. Unmatched junction bases numbered 7, after V lost 5 bases and J lost 7 bases. The CDR3 here is CASSLDRVGTQYF. The DNA of the CDR3 is TGTGCCAGCAGTCTCGACAGGGTCGGGACCCAGTACTTC.

The chain employs TRBV28 and TRBJ2-5; D is possibly TRBD2 (5 bases). With 7 bases removed from V and 2 bases from J, the gap between germline ends came to 11 bases. Germline CDR1 is MDHEN and CDR2 is SYDVKM. CDR3 size: 13 residues. The CDR3 bases are TGTGCCAGCACAGGACTGAATCAAGAGACCCAGTACTTC. Amino acid sequence: CASTGLNQETQYF.

The chain links TRBV12-3 or TRBV12-4 to TRBJ2-3, with 12 bases identical to TRBD2. This CDR3 spans 15 amino acids. The junction had 4 bases not matched to a gene; V was cut back by 4 bases and J by 5 bases. CDR3 region: CASSSSGGAIDTQYF. The CDR3 DNA reads as TGTGCCAGCAGTTCTAGCGGGGGGGCAATAGATACGCAGTATTTT.

The gene calls are TRBV10-2 and TRBJ2-7, with D hard to call. Germline CDR1 and CDR2: WSHSY and SAAADI. This CDR3 region has 16 residues. The V and J ends lost 6 bases and 0 bases respectively, with 18 bases between them. CDR3 residues: CASREDWLGSSYEQYF. The CDR3 DNA reads as TGCGCCAGCAGGGAAGACTGGTTGGGTAGCTCCTACGAGCAGTACTTC.

As for this clonotype: The junction departs from the called germline gene at one end, perhaps through a read error. This chain links TRBV4-2 with TRBJ2-3; a weak D match, TRBD1 (5 bases). Germline values: CDR1 LGHNA, CDR2 YNFKEQ. The CDR3 is made up of 15 amino acids. CDR3 amino acids: CASNQDGTGGDTQYF. In DNA form, the CDR3 reads TGTGCCAGCAACCAAGACGGTACAGGCGGAGATACGCAGTATTTT.

This clonotype has just a few counts. The chain joins TRBV30 to TRBJ1-5, with D possibly being TRBD1 (6 bases). V lost 4 bases and J 2 bases, leaving 9 bases between the germline ends. The CDR3 spans 13 residues. From germline, CDR1 is GTSNPN and CDR2 SVGIG (reference sequence). The CDR3 region is CAWNSGGNQPQHF. The CDR3 region has the DNA TGTGCCTGGAATTCAGGGGGCAATCAGCCCCAGCATTTT.

This chain uses TRBV20-1 with TRBJ2-1; 14 bases are a match to TRBD2. CDR1 is DFQATT and CDR2 is SNEGSKA in the germline V gene (reference sequence). V trimming: 3 bases; J trimming: 6 bases; junction bases outside the gene matches: 10. The CDR3 is 17 amino acids. CDR3 DNA: TGCAGTGCTAGGGCAGAGAAGGGACTAGCGGGAGTCAATGAGCAGTTCTTC. Protein: CSARAEKGLAGVNEQFF.

The genes are TRBV7-2 and TRBJ2-7; tentative D call: TRBD1 (5 bases). Looked up from germline, CDR1 is SGHTA and CDR2 is FQGNSA. This CDR3 region has 13 residues. V was cut by 3 bases and J by 4 bases, with 10 bases left in between. The CDR3 DNA follows: TGTGCCAGCAGCTTTGCAGGGTCTTACGAGCAGTACTTC. Its protein product is CASSFAGSYEQYF.

The V call is TRBV20-1, the J call TRBJ2-1; D might be TRBD1 or TRBD2, each matching 7 bases. The V end was cut by 5 bases, the J end by 9 bases, with 17 bases between. This CDR3 contains 13 residues. CDR1 and CDR2 (germline): DFQATT, SNEGSKA (reference sequence). The CDR3 nucleotides are TGCAGTGCTGGGGGACCAGGGGGGGTTGAGCAGTTCTTC. Protein sequence: CSAGGPGGVEQFF.

The chain combines TRBV29-1 with TRBJ2-3; D perhaps matches TRBD2 (5 bases). The CDR3 length is 13 residues. The germline V gene has CDR1 SQVTM and CDR2 ANQGSEA. The CDR3 here is CSCWFRGTDTQYF. CDR3 sequence (DNA): TGCAGTTGTTGGTTCCGGGGAACAGATACGCAGTATTTT.

V gene TRBV6-2 or TRBV6-3 combines with J gene TRBJ2-5; a weak D match, TRBD2 (5 bases). The DNA end lines up better with TRBJ2-7; the J call may be wrong. CDR3 length: 13 residues. From germline, CDR1 is MNHEY and CDR2 SVGEGT. CDR3 nucleotide sequence: TGTGCCAGCAGCCCTACTAGTAGAGGCGAGCAGTACTTC. Protein product: CASSPTSRGEQYF.

The sample holds a few counts of this clonotype. In DNA form, the CDR3 reads TGCGCCAGCAGCCAGCTACAGGGGCTGGTTGATTATCAGCCCCAGCATTTT. It translates to CASSQLQGLVDYQPQHF. V usage is TRBV4-1 and J usage is TRBJ1-5, with 7 nucleotides matching TRBD1. This CDR3 comprises 17 residues. Unmatched junction bases numbered 13, after V lost 3 bases and J lost 5 bases. CDR1 and CDR2 from the germline V gene are MGHRA and YSYEKL.

The rearrangement uses TRBV18 and TRBJ2-6; no clear D. V dropped 3 bases and J dropped 5 bases, with 14 bases sitting between them. Per germline, CDR1 KGHSH and CDR2 LQKENI. The CDR3 is made up of 16 amino acids. CDR3 protein: CASSPSSDNRANVLTF. DNA of the CDR3: TGTGCCAGCTCACCCTCGTCGGATAATAGGGCCAACGTCCTGACTTTC.